These 3 T cell receptor beta chains share one sample of origin, sequenced in a study of blood T cell repertoires in COVID-19. Using immunoSEQ multiplex PCR, the repertoire was profiled, and TCRdb retains in-frame clones only, with some absent. Of about 100,000 clones in the sample, approximately 88% were seen once. The sequencing input was peripheral blood. The receptors shown here come from a human donor in a cohort sampled during active COVID-19.

The chain employs TRBV5-6 and TRBJ1-4, with 8 positions matching TRBD1. The CDR3 contains 15 residues. After removal of 4 bases from V and 1 base from J, the junction contained 3 bases not matched to a gene. The germline gives CDR1 SGHDT, CDR2 YYEEEE. The CDR3 region is CASSLGQGTNEKLFF. As DNA, the CDR3 is TGTGCCAGCAGCCTAGGACAGGGAACTAATGAAAAACTGTTTTTT.

The chain carries TRBV5-8 and TRBJ1-6; 9 bases line up with TRBD1. V was clipped by 4 bases and J by 1 base; unmatched bases: 9. The CDR3 length is 18 residues. Germline V gives CDR1 SGHTS, CDR2 YDEGEE. CDR3 loop: CASSEGQGFGSYNSPLHF. The CDR3 nucleotides read TGTGCCAGCAGCGAAGGACAGGGGTTTGGATCCTATAATTCACCCCTCCACTTT.

The chain recombines TRBV2 with TRBJ2-5; no firm D call. The CDR3 loop spans 15 amino acids. Germline V gene data show CDR1 as SNHLY and CDR2 as FYNNEI. Trimming took 6 bases from V and 3 from J, leaving 17 bases between them. CDR3: CASRKSDYREETQYF. DNA of the CDR3: TGTGCCAGCAGGAAGAGTGATTATCGGGAAGAGACCCAGTACTTC.